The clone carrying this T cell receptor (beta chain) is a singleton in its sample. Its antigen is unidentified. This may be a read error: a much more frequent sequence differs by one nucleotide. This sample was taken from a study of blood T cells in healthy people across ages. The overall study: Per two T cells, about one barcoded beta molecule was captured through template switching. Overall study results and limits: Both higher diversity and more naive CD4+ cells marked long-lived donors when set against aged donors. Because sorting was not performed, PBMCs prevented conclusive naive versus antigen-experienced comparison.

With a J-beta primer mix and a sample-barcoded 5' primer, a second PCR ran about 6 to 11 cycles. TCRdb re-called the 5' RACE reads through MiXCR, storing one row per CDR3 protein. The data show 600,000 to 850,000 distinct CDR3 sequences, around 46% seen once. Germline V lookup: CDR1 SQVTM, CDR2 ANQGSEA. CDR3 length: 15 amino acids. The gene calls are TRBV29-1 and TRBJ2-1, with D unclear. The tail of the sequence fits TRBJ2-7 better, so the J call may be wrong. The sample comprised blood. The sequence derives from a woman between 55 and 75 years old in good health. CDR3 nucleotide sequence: TGCAGCGGGGCCCGAGTGGCCAACTCCTACAATGAGCAGTACTTC. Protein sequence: CSGARVANSYNEQYF.